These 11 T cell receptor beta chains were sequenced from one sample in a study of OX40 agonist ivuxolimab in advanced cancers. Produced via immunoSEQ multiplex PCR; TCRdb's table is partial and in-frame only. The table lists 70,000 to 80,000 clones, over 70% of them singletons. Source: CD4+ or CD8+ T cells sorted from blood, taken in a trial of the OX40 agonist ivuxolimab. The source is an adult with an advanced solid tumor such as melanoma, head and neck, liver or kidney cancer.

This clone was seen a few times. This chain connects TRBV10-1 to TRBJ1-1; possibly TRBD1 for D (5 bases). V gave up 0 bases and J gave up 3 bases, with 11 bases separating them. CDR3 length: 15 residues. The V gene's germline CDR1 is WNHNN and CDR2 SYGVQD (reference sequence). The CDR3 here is CASSESRGGYTEAFF. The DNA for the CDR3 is TGCGCCAGCAGTGAGTCAAGGGGTGGGTACACTGAAGCTTTCTTT.

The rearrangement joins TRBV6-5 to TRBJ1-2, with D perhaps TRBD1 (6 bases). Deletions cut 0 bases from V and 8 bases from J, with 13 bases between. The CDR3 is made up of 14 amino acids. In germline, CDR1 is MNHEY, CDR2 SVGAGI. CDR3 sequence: CASSYSTGQGGYTF. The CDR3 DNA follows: TGTGCCAGCAGTTACTCCACAGGGCAGGGCGGCTACACCTTC.

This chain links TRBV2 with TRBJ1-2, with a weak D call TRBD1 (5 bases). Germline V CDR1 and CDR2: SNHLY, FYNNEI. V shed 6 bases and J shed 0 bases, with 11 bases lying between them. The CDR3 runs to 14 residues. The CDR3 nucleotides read TGTGCCAGCAGGGACACAGACGCTAACTATGGCTACACCTTC. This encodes CASRDTDANYGYTF. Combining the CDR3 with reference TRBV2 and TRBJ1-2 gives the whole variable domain EPEVTQTPSHQVTQMGQEVILRCVPISNHLYFYWYRQILGQKVEFLVSFYNNEISEKSEIFDDQFSVERPDGSNFTLKIRSTKLEDSAMYFCASRDTDANYGYTFGSGTRLTVV.

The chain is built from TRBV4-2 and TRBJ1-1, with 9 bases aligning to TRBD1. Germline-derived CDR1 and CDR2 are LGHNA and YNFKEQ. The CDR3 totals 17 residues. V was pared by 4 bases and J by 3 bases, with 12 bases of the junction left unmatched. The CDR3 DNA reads TGTGCCAGCAGCCTAGGTGGACAGGGGCCGAGAGACACTGAAGCTTTCTTT. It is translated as CASSLGGQGPRDTEAFF.

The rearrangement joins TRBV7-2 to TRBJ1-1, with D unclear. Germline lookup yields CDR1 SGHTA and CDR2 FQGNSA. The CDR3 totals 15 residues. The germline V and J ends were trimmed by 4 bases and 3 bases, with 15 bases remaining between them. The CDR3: CASSSFRARDTEAFF. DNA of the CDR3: TGTGCCAGCAGCTCATTCCGGGCCCGAGACACTGAAGCTTTCTTT.

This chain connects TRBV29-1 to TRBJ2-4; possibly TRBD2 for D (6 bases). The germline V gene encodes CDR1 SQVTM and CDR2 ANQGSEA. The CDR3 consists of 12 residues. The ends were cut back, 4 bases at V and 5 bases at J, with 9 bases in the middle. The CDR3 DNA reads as TGCAGCGTTGGGGGCGGGGAAAACATTCAGTACTTC. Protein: CSVGGGENIQYF.

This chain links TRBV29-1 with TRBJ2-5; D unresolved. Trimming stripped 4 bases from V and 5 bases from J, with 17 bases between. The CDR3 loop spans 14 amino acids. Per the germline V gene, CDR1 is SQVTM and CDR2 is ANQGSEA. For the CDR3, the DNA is TGCAGCGTTGCTATCCGGGCAGGCTCGGAGACCCAGTACTTC. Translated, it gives CSVAIRAGSETQYF.

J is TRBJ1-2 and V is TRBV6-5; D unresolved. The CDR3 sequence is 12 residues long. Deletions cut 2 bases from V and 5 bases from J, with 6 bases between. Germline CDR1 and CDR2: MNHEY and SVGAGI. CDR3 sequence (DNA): TGTGCCAGCAGTTACCCTAGATATGGCTACACCTTC. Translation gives CASSYPRYGYTF.

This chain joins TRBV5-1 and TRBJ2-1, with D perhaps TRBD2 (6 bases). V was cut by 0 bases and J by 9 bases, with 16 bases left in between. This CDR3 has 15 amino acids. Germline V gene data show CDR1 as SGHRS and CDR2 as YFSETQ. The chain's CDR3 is CASSLAGVTLGEQFF. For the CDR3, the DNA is TGCGCCAGCAGCTTGGCGGGAGTTACCCTCGGTGAGCAGTTCTTC.

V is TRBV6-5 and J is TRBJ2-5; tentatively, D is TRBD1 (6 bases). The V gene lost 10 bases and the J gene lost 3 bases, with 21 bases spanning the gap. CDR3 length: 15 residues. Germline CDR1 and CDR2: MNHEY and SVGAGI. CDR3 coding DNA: TGTGCCACCGCGGACAGTTTTAGACCGGAAGAGACCCAGTACTTC. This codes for CATADSFRPEETQYF.

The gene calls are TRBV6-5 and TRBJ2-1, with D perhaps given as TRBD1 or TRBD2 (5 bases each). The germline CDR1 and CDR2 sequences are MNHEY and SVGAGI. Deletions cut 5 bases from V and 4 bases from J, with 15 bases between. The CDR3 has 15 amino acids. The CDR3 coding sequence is TGTGCCAGCAGTCTCGCCGGGACGGAGTACAATGAGCAGTTCTTC. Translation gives CASSLAGTEYNEQFF.